The rows below give T cell receptor beta chains drawn from one sample of a study of beta chain features in type 1 diabetes. TCRdb's copy holds only in-frame clones and misses some; the assay was immunoSEQ multiplex PCR. The sample has under 900,000 clones, roughly a sixth seen once. Material: naive CD4+ T cells from blood. The receptors come from a woman aged 18-29 years in good health. Both conserved end residues are part of each CDR3. D genes are given only for firm matches. Clone size is shown for a subset of rows, as once, few, many or a class of expanded clone.

11,TRBJ1-1,-,TRBV4-1,-,TGCGCCAGCAGCCAAGGGGGTGAAGCTTTCTTT,CASSQGGEAFF
17,TRBJ1-4,TRBD1,TRBV7-2,-,TGTGCCAGCAGCTCCCGGACAGGGTTAATTACTAATGAAAAACTGTTTTTT,CASSSRTGLITNEKLFF
13,TRBJ2-1,-,TRBV7-9,-,TGTGCCAGCAGCCAGGGCCAGTACAATGAGCAGTTCTTC,CASSQGQYNEQFF
16,TRBJ2-6,-,TRBV7-2,few,TGTGCCAGCAGCTTAGCCAGACCCTCTGGGGCCAACGTCCTGACTTTC,CASSLARPSGANVLTF
12,TRBJ2-5,-,TRBV5-1,-,TGCGCCAGCAGCTTCCCTCAAGAGACCCAGTACTTC,CASSFPQETQYF
15,TRBJ2-7,-,TRBV5-1,-,TGCGCCAGCAGCGGCATCGGCAGGGGGGTCTCGGAGCAGTACTTC,CASSGIGRGVSEQYF
13,TRBJ1-5,TRBD1,TRBV4-2,-,TGTGCCAGCAGACGGGGACAGAATCAGCCCCAGCATTTT,CASRRGQNQPQHF
13,TRBJ1-3,-,TRBV7-2,-,TGTGCCAGCAGCTTACAGGGTGGAAACACCATATATTTT,CASSLQGGNTIYF
14,TRBJ2-7,TRBD2,TRBV10-3,many,TGTGCCACCCGGACTAGCGGGAGGTCCTACGAGCAGTACTTC,CATRTSGRSYEQYF
16,TRBJ2-7,TRBD2,TRBV7-2,-,TGTGCCAGCAGCTTAGGAGGGACTAGCGGGAGTTACGAGCAGTACTTC,CASSLGGTSGSYEQYF
15,TRBJ2-3,TRBD2,TRBV2,few,TGTGCCAGCAGTAGGCTAGCGGGAGAAGTAGATACGCAGTATTTT,CASSRLAGEVDTQYF
12,TRBJ2-1,-,TRBV29-1,-,TGCAGCGTTGCGGGGTCGGCGGAGGAGGAGTTCTTC,CSVAGSAEEEFF
14,TRBJ1-5,TRBD1,TRBV27,-,TGTGCCAGCAGTTTGAGAGGGGGCCGGCAGCCCCAGCATTTT,CASSLRGGRQPQHF
15,TRBJ1-3,-,TRBV28,-,TGTGCCAGCAGTTCACGTGGGGGTGGTGGAAACACCATATATTTT,CASSSRGGGGNTIYF
11,TRBJ1-2,-,TRBV18,-,TGTGCCAGCTCACCGGGCTATGGCTACACCTTC,CASSPGYGYTF
17,TRBJ2-7,-,TRBV21-1,-,TGTGCCAGCAGCAAAGCCCTCCGGACAGGGGCCTACTACGAGCAGTACTTC,CASSKALRTGAYYEQYF
18,TRBJ2-5,TRBD1,TRBV5-1,-,TGCGCCAGCAGCTGGGACAGGGGGCGCGCTTCAAGGCGGGAGACCCAGTACTTC,CASSWDRGRASRRETQYF
15,TRBJ2-1,-,TRBV18,-,TGTGCCAGCTCACCACAGGGAAACAACTACAATGAGCAGTTCTTC,CASSPQGNNYNEQFF
14,TRBJ1-2,-,TRBV4-2,-,TGTGCCAGCAGCCAAGGACCCAGTAGCTATGGCTACACCTTC,CASSQGPSSYGYTF
15,TRBJ2-7,-,TRBV7-2,-,TGTGCCAGCAGCTTAGGTACTAGTCCCCCCTACGAGCAGTACTTC,CASSLGTSPPYEQYF
15,TRBJ2-1,-,TRBV9,few,TGTGCCAGCAGCGGTACCGGGACCCCCTGGAATGAGCAGTTCTTC,CASSGTGTPWNEQFF
12,TRBJ2-2,-,TRBV7-3,few,TGTGCCAGCAGCTTGGGAGACGGGGAGCTGTTTTTT,CASSLGDGELFF